Sequencing of this T cell receptor (beta chain) was carried out in a study of cytomegalovirus exposure and HLA in healthy donors. The PCR had 60 Vbeta and 13 Jbeta primers. Measured with immunoSEQ multiplex PCR; TCRdb has only the in-frame clones, and not every one. The sample includes about 140,000 clones, 70% to 80% of them seen just once. Trimming removed 5 bases at V and 11 bases at J, with 27 bases between. The germline gives CDR1 MDHEN, CDR2 SYDVKM. CDR3 size: 16 residues. General study results and limits: Generally TCR sequences proved uncommon, though certain public TCRs appeared in numerous donors.

As to this clone: Its target is not known.

The chain recombines TRBV28 with TRBJ1-1, with D perhaps matching TRBD1 (5 bases). The sequenced sample consisted of PBMCs. This receptor was obtained from a male donor in good health and CMV-seronegative. The CDR3 sequence is CASSLSGTYSRKVAFF. DNA for the CDR3: TGTGCCAGCAGTCTCTCTGGGACTTACAGTCGGAAGGTTGCTTTCTTT.